Listed here are 6 T cell receptor beta chains from one sample, sequenced in a study of T cells expressing NK-cell markers. Using the 5' RACE reads, TCRdb records one entry per CDR3 protein without DNA. This listing includes under 600,000 distinct CDR3 sequences. Sequenced material: blood T cells: a sorted CD56 or NKG2C T cell subset, CD4+ or CD8+ T cells, or bulk PBMC T cells (not recorded which). The receptor source for this set is a woman in her 50s in good health.

The chain links TRBV4-1 to TRBJ1-2. CDR1 is MGHRA and CDR2 is YSYEKL in the germline V gene. The CDR3 runs 15 residues. CDR3: CASSRFLLSGYGYTF.

The chain's CDR3 is CASSPGSRVVYEQYF. This sequence joins TRBV5-6 and TRBJ2-7; TCRdb indicates TRBD1, and absent DNA this call remains unverified. CDR1 is SGHDT, CDR2 YYEEEE, per germline. The CDR3 extends over 15 amino acids.

This sequence joins TRBV29-1 and TRBJ2-5. CDR3 length equals 15 residues. Germline V lookup: CDR1 SQVTM, CDR2 ANQGSEA. This chain's CDR3 is CSVSSLIDYQETQYF.

This rearrangement joins TRBV20-1 to TRBJ2-7; as DNA is missing, the TRBD1 call by TCRdb cannot be tested. This CDR3 comprises 14 residues. The germline V gene has CDR1 DFQATT and CDR2 SNEGSKA (reference sequence). CDR3 residues: CSARAPATPVWQYF.

CDR3 in amino acids: CSAAKEVSSGQQFF. This chain connects TRBV20-1 to TRBJ2-1; TCRdb outputs TRBD2, but without DNA this stays unchecked. This CDR3 region has 14 residues. Germline CDR1 DFQATT, CDR2 SNEGSKA (reference sequence).

The genes are TRBV28 and TRBJ1-2. This CDR3 comprises 13 residues. Germline CDR1 is MDHEN and CDR2 is SYDVKM. The CDR3 sequence: CASSSRDYYGYTF.